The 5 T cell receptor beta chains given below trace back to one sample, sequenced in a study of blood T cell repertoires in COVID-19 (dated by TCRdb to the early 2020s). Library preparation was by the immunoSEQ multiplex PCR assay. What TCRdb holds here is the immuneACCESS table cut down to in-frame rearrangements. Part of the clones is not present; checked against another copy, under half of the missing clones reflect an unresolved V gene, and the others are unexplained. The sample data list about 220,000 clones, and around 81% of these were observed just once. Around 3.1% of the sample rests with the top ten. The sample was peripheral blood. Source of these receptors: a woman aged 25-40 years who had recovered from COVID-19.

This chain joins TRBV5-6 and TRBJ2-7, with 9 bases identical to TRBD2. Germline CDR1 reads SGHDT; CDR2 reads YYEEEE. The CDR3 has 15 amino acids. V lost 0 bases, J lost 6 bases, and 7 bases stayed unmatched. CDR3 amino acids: CASSLASGITPEQYF. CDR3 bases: TGTGCCAGCAGCTTGGCTAGCGGGATAACCCCCGAGCAGTACTTC.

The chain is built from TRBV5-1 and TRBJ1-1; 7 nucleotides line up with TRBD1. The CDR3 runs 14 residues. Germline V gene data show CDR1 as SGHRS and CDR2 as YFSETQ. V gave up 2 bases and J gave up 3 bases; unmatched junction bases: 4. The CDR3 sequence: CASSFRGEDTEAFF. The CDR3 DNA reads TGCGCCAGCAGCTTCAGGGGGGAGGACACTGAAGCTTTCTTT.

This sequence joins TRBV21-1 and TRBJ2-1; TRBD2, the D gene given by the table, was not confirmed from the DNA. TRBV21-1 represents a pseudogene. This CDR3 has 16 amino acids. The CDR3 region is CASSKAPGSPYNEQFF. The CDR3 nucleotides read TGTGCCAGCAGCAAAGCGCCGGGGAGCCCCTACAATGAGCAGTTCTTC.

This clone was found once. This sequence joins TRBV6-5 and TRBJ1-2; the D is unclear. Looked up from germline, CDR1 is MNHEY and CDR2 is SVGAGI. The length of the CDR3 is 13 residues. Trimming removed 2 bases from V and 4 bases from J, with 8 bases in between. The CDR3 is CASSYGHLYGYTF. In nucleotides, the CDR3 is TGTGCCAGCAGTTACGGGCATCTCTATGGCTACACCTTC.

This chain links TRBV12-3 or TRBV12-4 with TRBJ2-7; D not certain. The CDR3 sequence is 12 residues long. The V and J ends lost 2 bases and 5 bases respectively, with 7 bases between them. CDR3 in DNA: TGTGCCAGCAGTTTACGGCGGCACGAGCAGTACTTC. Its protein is CASSLRRHEQYF.